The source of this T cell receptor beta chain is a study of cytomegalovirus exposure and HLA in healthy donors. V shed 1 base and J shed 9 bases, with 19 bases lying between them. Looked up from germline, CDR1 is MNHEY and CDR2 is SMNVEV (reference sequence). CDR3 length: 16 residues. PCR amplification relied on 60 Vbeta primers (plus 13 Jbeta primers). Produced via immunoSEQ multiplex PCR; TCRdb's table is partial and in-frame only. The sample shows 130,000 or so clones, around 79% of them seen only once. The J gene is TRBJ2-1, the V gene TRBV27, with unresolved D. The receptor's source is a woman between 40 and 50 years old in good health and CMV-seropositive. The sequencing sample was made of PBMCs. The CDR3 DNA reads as TGTGCCAGCAGTTTATTATATAGCCGGGTCGTGGTTGAGCAGTTCTTC. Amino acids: CASSLLYSRVVVEQFF.